These 15 T cell receptor beta chains came from one sample sequenced in a study of CD8+CD57+ T cells in acquired aplastic anemia (dated by TCRdb to the late 2010s). Reads for this sample came from an Illumina HiSeq 2000. Genomic DNA served as template for TCR beta VDJ combination and CDR3 sequence profiling. TCRdb itself trimmed the public reads at Q25 with fastp, ran MiXCR and retained productive beta chains. Rows with a matching CDR3 protein are joined into one entry that keeps the most common DNA and genes. The sample table holds some 200,000 distinct CDR3 sequences, of which approximately 60% were seen once. The top ten constitute 25% to 30% of the sample. Material for sequencing was sorted CD4+, CD8+, or CD8+CD57+ T cells (not recorded which) from PBMCs. The receptors were gathered from a human donor in good health.

This clonotype was counted between two and nine times. A much larger clone lies a single base off, so this may be a read error. V and J are TRBV4-1 and TRBJ1-1; D gene uncertain. The CDR3 covers 14 residues. V lost 4 bases and J 1 base, leaving 10 bases between the germline ends. The germline V gene has CDR1 MGHRA and CDR2 YSYEKL. The CDR3 bases are TGCGCCAGCAGCCGAGATACAGCGAACACTGAAGCTTTCTTT. Its protein is CASSRDTANTEAFF.

This clonotype occurred many times. The CDR3 sequence is CASRRTGYNEQFF. The CDR3 DNA reads as TGTGCCAGCAGGCGTACAGGCTACAATGAGCAGTTCTTC. This chain joins TRBV12-3 or TRBV12-4 and TRBJ2-1; possibly TRBD1 for D (5 bases). The V and J ends lost 6 bases and 3 bases respectively, with 9 bases between them. The CDR3 is made up of 13 amino acids.

This rearrangement joins TRBV15 to TRBJ1-6; D perhaps matches TRBD1 (5 bases). The V gene lost 7 bases and the J gene lost 7 bases, with 20 bases spanning the gap. The CDR3 length is 16 residues. Germline V gene data show CDR1 as LNHNV and CDR2 as YYDKDF (reference sequence). The CDR3 here is CATIPLGNRGNSPLHF. The DNA of the CDR3 is TGTGCCACCATTCCCTTGGGAAACCGGGGGAATTCACCCCTCCACTTT.

The chain carries TRBV2 and TRBJ1-2; the match to TRBD1 covers 8 bases. In germline, CDR1 is SNHLY, CDR2 FYNNEI. Trimming took 7 bases from V and 4 from J; bases not matched to a gene: 14. The CDR3 spans 16 residues. The CDR3 region is CASMRGQGHGGYGYTF. The CDR3 DNA reads as TGTGCCAGCATGAGAGGACAGGGCCATGGAGGCTATGGCTACACCTTC.

V and J are TRBV19 and TRBJ2-3, with a tentative D call TRBD1 (6 bases). This CDR3 spans 16 amino acids. Germline V gene sequence: CDR1 LNHDA, CDR2 SQIVND (reference sequence). Trimming cost V 1 base and J 1 base, with 12 bases left between them. The CDR3 bases are TGTGCCAGTAGTATAGGTCTGGACAGACGCACAGATACGCAGTATTTT. This gives the protein CASSIGLDRRTDTQYF.

V gene TRBV9 combines with J gene TRBJ2-3; D remains ambiguous. Germline V gives CDR1 SGDLS, CDR2 YYNGEE. V lost 0 bases to trimming and J lost 0 bases, with 11 bases between them. This CDR3 contains 16 residues. In nucleotides, the CDR3 is TGTGCCAGCAGCGTAGCTGGAAGGGCGAGCACAGATACGCAGTATTTT. Translating gives CASSVAGRASTDTQYF.

This clonotype was recorded many times. This chain uses TRBV19 with TRBJ2-1, with 11 nucleotides matching TRBD1. J lost 5 bases, V lost 5 bases, and 11 bases had no gene match. Germline V CDR1 and CDR2: LNHDA, SQIVND (reference sequence). The CDR3 has 17 residues. The DNA for the CDR3 is TGTGCCAGTAGTGATCCGTTGGGGACAGGGGGACACAATGAGCAGTTCTTC. It codes for CASSDPLGTGGHNEQFF.

This clonotype turned up a few times. The chain couples TRBV7-3 to TRBJ2-1; maybe TRBD1 (5 bases). The CDR3 covers 13 residues. Germline CDR1 SGHTA, CDR2 FQGTGA. V was shortened by 1 base and J by 7 bases, with 8 bases between the two germline ends. In DNA, the CDR3 is TGTGCCAGCAGCTTAATCCCAGGGAATGAGCAGTTCTTC. This encodes CASSLIPGNEQFF. Looking up the rest from reference TRBV7-3 and TRBJ2-1 gives the full variable domain: GAGVSQTPSNKVTEKGKYVELRCDPISGHTALYWYRQSLGQGPEFLIYFQGTGAADDSGLPNDRFFAVRPEGSVSTLKIQRTERGDSAVYLCASSLIPGNEQFFGPGTRLTVL.

A word on this clonotype: This clone may be a read error of a much larger clone one base away. The chain recombines TRBV6-4 with TRBJ2-2; 8 bases map to TRBD1. Trimming at V came to 5 bases and at J to 4 bases, leaving 6 bases not matched to a gene. Germline CDR1 and CDR2: MRHNA and SNTAGT. The CDR3 consists of 15 residues. The CDR3 nucleotides read TGTGCCAGCAGTCCGGGACAGGAGCCCACCGGGGAGCTGTTTTTT. It encodes CASSPGQEPTGELFF.

This chain links TRBV2 with TRBJ1-6; D remains unclear. The ends were cut back, 4 bases at V and 6 bases at J, with 4 bases in the middle. The CDR3 sequence is 12 residues long. Germline V lookup: CDR1 SNHLY, CDR2 FYNNEI. CDR3 loop: CASSGRNSPLHF. CDR3 in DNA: TGTGCCAGCAGTGGGCGTAATTCACCCCTCCACTTT. Variable domain in full (rest from reference TRBV2 and TRBJ1-6): EPEVTQTPSHQVTQMGQEVILRCVPISNHLYFYWYRQILGQKVEFLVSFYNNEISEKSEIFDDQFSVERPDGSNFTLKIRSTKLEDSAMYFCASSGRNSPLHFGNGTRLTVT.

The chain joins TRBV20-1 to TRBJ2-5, with 7 nucleotides matching TRBD1. The CDR3 consists of 14 residues. Germline assignment: CDR1 DFQATT and CDR2 SNEGSKA (reference sequence). V shed 4 bases and J 2 bases; nucleotides not matched to a gene: 7. The CDR3 sequence: CSAMGPGQQETQYF. In nucleotides, the CDR3 is TGCAGTGCTATGGGACCGGGACAGCAAGAGACCCAGTACTTC.

The chain is built from TRBV10-3 and TRBJ2-7; D remains ambiguous. The V and J ends lost 0 bases and 3 bases respectively, with 9 bases between them. This CDR3 has 14 residues. CDR1 and CDR2 (germline): ENHRY, SYGVKD. CDR3 coding DNA: TGTGCCATCAGTGAGTCGATGGCGCTCTACGAGCAGTACTTC. It specifies CAISESMALYEQYF.

The rearrangement links TRBV7-9 to TRBJ2-7; D is tentatively TRBD1 or TRBD2 (5 bases each). The CDR3 covers 16 residues. Trimming left V 5 bases short and J 2 bases short, with 19 bases between. Germline CDR1 and CDR2: SEHNR and FQNEAQ (reference sequence). CDR3 region: CASSDEAWDLAYEQYF. The CDR3 region has the DNA TGTGCCAGCAGCGACGAAGCCTGGGACCTAGCCTACGAGCAGTACTTC. Drawing the rest from reference TRBV7-9 and TRBJ2-7, the complete variable domain is DTGVSQNPRHKITKRGQNVTFRCDPISEHNRLYWYRQTLGQGPEFLTYFQNEAQLEKSRLLSDRFSAERPKGSFSTLEIQRTEQGDSAMYLCASSDEAWDLAYEQYFGPGTRLTVT.

The rearrangement links TRBV7-8 to TRBJ2-3, with 8 nucleotides matching TRBD1. This CDR3 has 18 amino acids. Trimming cost V 5 bases and J 11 bases; bases outside gene matches: 24. Germline V gene lookup returns CDR1 SGHVS and CDR2 FQNEAQ. CDR3 amino acids: CASSTLLTGTGGYNEQYF. The CDR3 DNA reads TGTGCCAGCAGCACACTATTGACCGGGACAGGAGGCTACAATGAGCAGTATTTT.

This clonotype was counted many times. The V gene is TRBV2, the J gene TRBJ2-5, with 9 bases fitting TRBD2. The CDR3 totals 15 residues. J gave up 5 bases and V 3 bases, and 7 bases lay outside the gene matches. CDR1 SNHLY and CDR2 FYNNEI come from the germline V gene. CDR3 bases: TGTGCCAGCAGTGAGTCGTTAGCGGGGGAGGAGACCCAGTACTTC. Translated: CASSESLAGEETQYF.